The 27 T cell receptor beta chains listed next were all sequenced from one sample in a study of cytomegalovirus exposure and HLA in healthy donors. PCR used 60 Vbeta primers and 13 Jbeta primers. The table came from immunoSEQ multiplex PCR; TCRdb's copy has only in-frame clones and leaves some out. The sample consists of approximately 130,000 clones, roughly 79% of them appearing once. Sequencing was carried out using PBMCs. The source of these receptors is a woman between 40 and 50 years old in good health and CMV-seronegative.

Concerning this clone: Other nucleotide sequences in the sample specify the same CDR3. CDR3 sequence: CASSRDRGTDTQYF. For the CDR3, the DNA is TGTGCCAGCAGCAGGGACAGGGGCACAGATACGCAGTATTTT. This chain uses TRBV5-4 with TRBJ2-3, with TRBD1 identical over 9 bases. This CDR3 contains 14 residues. J was trimmed by 1 base and V by 4 bases; bases with no gene match: 1. Germline V CDR1 and CDR2: SGHNT, YYREEE (reference sequence).

In its sample, this clone was seen once. V is TRBV29-1 and J is TRBJ2-7, with a possible D match to TRBD1 (5 bases). CDR3 length equals 12 residues. The germline gives CDR1 SQVTM, CDR2 ANQGSEA. V gave up 4 bases and J gave up 1 base, with 8 bases separating them. The CDR3 DNA reads TGCAGCGTTGTTCAGGGATCCTACGAGCAGTACTTC. The encoded protein is CSVVQGSYEQYF.

The chain is built from TRBV15 and TRBJ2-1, with TRBD2 identical over 7 bases. With V trimmed by 1 base and J by 5 bases, 8 bases remained unmatched. The CDR3 loop spans 16 amino acids. CDR1 LNHNV and CDR2 YYDKDF come from the germline V gene (reference sequence). CDR3 in amino acids: CATSRGGGFHNNEQFF. In DNA form, the CDR3 reads TGTGCCACCAGCAGAGGGGGGGGGTTCCACAACAATGAGCAGTTCTTC. Full variable domain (outside the CDR3, taken from reference TRBV15 and TRBJ2-1): DAMVIQNPRYQVTQFGKPVTLSCSQTLNHNVMYWYQQKSSQAPKLLFHYYDKDFNNEADTPDNFQSRRPNTSFCFLDIRSPGLGDTAMYLCATSRGGGFHNNEQFFGPGTRLTVL.

V usage is TRBV29-1 and J usage is TRBJ1-1; D gene ambiguous. V lost 4 bases and J lost 7, with 7 bases in between. The CDR3 has 10 residues. The germline gives CDR1 SQVTM, CDR2 ANQGSEA. CDR3 region: CSVAEREAFF. The CDR3 coding sequence is TGCAGCGTTGCGGAGCGTGAAGCTTTCTTT.

This chain joins TRBV11-3 and TRBJ1-6; D is unresolved. The CDR3 spans 13 residues. Per the germline V gene, CDR1 is SGHNT and CDR2 is YENEEA. V was cut by 5 bases and J by 10 bases, with 12 bases left in between. The CDR3, as DNA: TGTGCCAGCAGCGCCTCGGGTGGCTCACCCCTCCACTTT. This translates into CASSASGGSPLHF.

In DNA, the CDR3 is TGCAGCGCGGGACGAAGCGGGGAAAAACTGTTTTTT. Amino acids: CSAGRSGEKLFF. This chain joins TRBV29-1 and TRBJ1-4; weak D call: TRBD1 (5 bases). The length of the CDR3 is 12 residues. V was clipped by 7 bases and J by 8 bases, with 14 bases between them. Germline CDR1 reads SQVTM; CDR2 reads ANQGSEA.

This clone was seen only a few times. This specimen includes other DNA sequences encoding the same CDR3. The gene calls are TRBV30 and TRBJ1-5; 8 bases are shared with TRBD1. The CDR3 has 14 amino acids. Germline values: CDR1 GTSNPN, CDR2 SVGIG (reference sequence). Trimming cost V 3 bases and J 0 bases; bases outside gene matches: 1. This chain's CDR3 is CAWRGQGSNQPQHF. For the CDR3, the DNA is TGTGCCTGGAGAGGACAGGGTAGCAATCAGCCCCAGCATTTT.

V gene TRBV25-1 combines with J gene TRBJ2-7, with D possibly TRBD1 on 5 matching bases. CDR1 and CDR2 (germline): MGHDK, SYGVNS. CDR3 length equals 12 residues. V lost 7 bases and J 2 bases, leaving 9 bases between the germline ends. CDR3 in amino acids: CASTRGTYEQYF. Here the CDR3 DNA reads TGTGCCAGCACAAGGGGAACCTACGAGCAGTACTTC.

The chain has TRBV10-3 and TRBJ1-2; 7 nucleotides agree with TRBD1. The CDR3 runs to 14 residues. Trimming removed 4 bases from V and 3 bases from J; junction bases left unmatched: 5. Looked up from germline, CDR1 is ENHRY and CDR2 is SYGVKD. As DNA, the CDR3 is TGTGCCATCAGTGCATCCGACAGGGACTATGGCTACACCTTC. Protein: CAISASDRDYGYTF.

The genes are TRBV10-3 and TRBJ1-4, with 9 bases identical to TRBD1. Germline V CDR1 and CDR2: ENHRY, SYGVKD. The CDR3 sequence is 14 residues long. With 6 bases clipped from V and 7 bases from J, the junction kept 6 bases outside the gene matches. CDR3 sequence: CAISTGTGSEKLFF. CDR3 sequence (DNA): TGTGCCATCAGCACCGGGACAGGGAGTGAAAAACTGTTTTTT.

The table lists this clone with a count of one. This chain uses TRBV7-2 with TRBJ1-1; D possibly corresponds to TRBD1 (6 bases). Trimming removed 3 bases at V and 4 bases at J, with 15 bases between. The CDR3 is 15 residues long. Per germline, CDR1 SGHTA and CDR2 FQGNSA. As DNA, the CDR3 is TGTGCCAGCAGCTTGCTAGGACAGCCTTCCACTGAAGCTTTCTTT. Translated: CASSLLGQPSTEAFF.

The chain uses TRBV18 and TRBJ2-5; weak D call: TRBD1 (6 bases). Deletions cut 6 bases from V and 7 bases from J, with 18 bases between. Germline assignment: CDR1 KGHSH and CDR2 LQKENI. CDR3 size: 14 residues. DNA for the CDR3: TGTGCCAGCTCCCCTAAAACAGGGAAGGTGACCCAGTACTTC. Its translation: CASSPKTGKVTQYF.

The chain couples TRBV6-5 to TRBJ1-4, with D perhaps TRBD1 (6 bases). CDR1 MNHEY and CDR2 SVGAGI come from the germline V gene. CDR3 length equals 14 residues. V lost 5 bases and J 6 bases, leaving 13 bases between the germline ends. The chain's CDR3 is CASSGTITYEKLFF. Written as DNA, the CDR3 is TGTGCCAGCAGTGGGACAATTACTTATGAAAAACTGTTTTTT.

The chain combines TRBV6-5 with TRBJ2-7, with 10 bases that match TRBD1. The trim removed 5 bases at V and 1 base at J, leaving 5 bases unmatched. The CDR3 covers 15 residues. Looked up from germline, CDR1 is MNHEY and CDR2 is SVGAGI. As DNA, the CDR3 is TGTGCCAGCAGTCCGACAGGGGGCAATTCCTACGAGCAGTACTTC. Its translation: CASSPTGGNSYEQYF.

The chain carries TRBV5-1 and TRBJ1-5; D is perhaps TRBD1 (6 bases). V was cut by 2 bases and J by 3 bases, with 9 bases left in between. The CDR3 extends over 14 amino acids. Per germline, CDR1 SGHRS and CDR2 YFSETQ. The CDR3 here is CASSLGGANQPQHF. CDR3 sequence (DNA): TGCGCCAGCAGCTTAGGGGGAGCCAATCAGCCCCAGCATTTT.

V usage is TRBV6-1 and J usage is TRBJ2-5; 11 nucleotides agree with TRBD2. The CDR3 contains 16 residues. The ends lost 1 base at V and 4 bases at J; junction bases unmatched: 5. Germline assignment: CDR1 MNHNS and CDR2 SASEGT. CDR3: CASSEGTSGLIETQYF. Here the CDR3 DNA reads TGTGCCAGCAGTGAAGGGACTAGCGGGCTGATAGAGACCCAGTACTTC.

The V and J genes are TRBV2 and TRBJ1-6; D ambiguous. The V and J ends lost 2 bases and 9 bases respectively, with 20 bases between them. This CDR3 has 17 residues. Germline V CDR1 and CDR2: SNHLY, FYNNEI. The CDR3 reads CASSESRKTTAGSPLHF. In DNA, the CDR3 is TGTGCCAGCAGTGAATCACGAAAAACGACGGCGGGTTCACCCCTCCACTTT.

This clone showed up just a few times. The chain uses TRBV30 and TRBJ2-3; 10 bases line up with TRBD2. The V gene end was trimmed by 2 bases and the J gene end by 7 bases; junction bases not matched to a gene: 12. CDR3 length: 16 amino acids. Germline V gives CDR1 GTSNPN, CDR2 SVGIG (reference sequence). The CDR3 sequence: CAWSPQAGGLLNTQYF. The CDR3 nucleotides read TGTGCCTGGAGTCCCCAAGCGGGGGGGTTGTTGAATACGCAGTATTTT. The variable domain in full, with the rest retrieved from reference TRBV30 and TRBJ2-3, is SQTIHQWPATLVQPVGSPLSLECTVEGTSNPNLYWYRQAAGRGLQLLFYSVGIGQISSEVPQNLSASRPQDRQFILSSKKLLLSDSGFYLCAWSPQAGGLLNTQYFGPGTRLTVL.

This chain uses TRBV19 with TRBJ1-3, with 7 nucleotides matching TRBD1. The CDR3 is 16 residues long. Trimming took 3 bases from V and 4 from J; bases not matched to a gene: 9. The germline gives CDR1 LNHDA, CDR2 SQIVND (reference sequence). CDR3 coding DNA: TGTGCCAGTAGTATTGTGGGACAGATGACGGGAAACACCATATATTTT. This encodes CASSIVGQMTGNTIYF.

The chain joins TRBV30 to TRBJ1-1, with TRBD1 as a possible D gene (5 bases). CDR1 and CDR2 from the germline V gene are GTSNPN and SVGIG (reference sequence). The ends were cut back, 3 bases at V and 1 base at J, with 9 bases in the middle. The CDR3 runs 13 residues. The CDR3 DNA reads as TGTGCCTGGAGCTCCGACAGGAACACTGAAGCTTTCTTT. It specifies CAWSSDRNTEAFF.

The chain uses TRBV5-1 and TRBJ1-2; weak D call: TRBD1 (6 bases). V lost 4 bases and J 4 bases, leaving 17 bases between the germline ends. There are 15 residues in the CDR3. Per the germline V gene, CDR1 is SGHRS and CDR2 is YFSETQ. This chain's CDR3 is CASSPRTESSYGYTF. DNA of the CDR3: TGCGCCAGCAGCCCTCGGACAGAGTCCAGCTATGGCTACACCTTC. Full variable domain (outside the CDR3, taken from reference TRBV5-1 and TRBJ1-2): KAGVTQTPRYLIKTRGQQVTLSCSPISGHRSVSWYQQTPGQGLQFLFEYFSETQRNKGNFPGRFSGRQFSNSRSEMNVSTLELGDSALYLCASSPRTESSYGYTFGSGTRLTVV.

The chain uses TRBV7-8 and TRBJ1-1; D unresolved. Looked up from germline, CDR1 is SGHVS and CDR2 is FQNEAQ. V lost 1 base to trimming and J lost 0 bases, with 9 bases between them. The CDR3 runs to 15 residues. CDR3 amino acids: CASSLELTMNTEAFF. CDR3 in DNA: TGTGCCAGCAGCTTAGAGTTGACTATGAACACTGAAGCTTTCTTT.

The DNA for the CDR3 is TGCGCCAGCAGCCGCACAGCTTCAGGCGGGGGAACTGGAAACACCATATATTTT. Its translation: CASSRTASGGGTGNTIYF. The chain links TRBV5-1 to TRBJ1-3, with a tentative D call TRBD1 (5 bases). Trimming cost V 4 bases and J 2 bases, with 22 bases left between them. The CDR3 contains 18 residues. CDR1 is SGHRS and CDR2 is YFSETQ in the germline V gene.

V usage is TRBV2 and J usage is TRBJ1-3, with 7 bases lining up with TRBD1. The CDR3 is 16 residues long. J gave up 4 bases and V 4 bases, and 10 bases lay outside the gene matches. CDR1 is SNHLY and CDR2 is FYNNEI in the germline V gene. The CDR3: CASSGFGTEWGNTIYF. CDR3 coding DNA: TGTGCCAGCAGTGGATTCGGGACAGAATGGGGAAACACCATATATTTT.

The V and J genes are TRBV6-1 and TRBJ1-2; TRBD1 is a possible D gene (6 bases). Looked up from germline, CDR1 is MNHNS and CDR2 is SASEGT. The ends were cut back, 7 bases at V and 5 bases at J, with 17 bases in the middle. CDR3 length: 14 residues. CDR3 coding DNA: TGTGCCAGCACCCGCCTGACGACAGGTTATGGCTACACCTTC. Translated, it gives CASTRLTTGYGYTF.

The V call is TRBV7-9, the J call TRBJ1-4; the match to TRBD1 covers 8 bases. CDR1 is SEHNR, CDR2 FQNEAQ, per germline (reference sequence). Unmatched junction bases numbered 5, after V lost 5 bases and J lost 3 bases. The CDR3 sequence is 15 residues long. CDR3 protein: CASSGGQGANEKLFF. For the CDR3, the DNA is TGTGCCAGCAGCGGCGGACAGGGCGCTAATGAAAAACTGTTTTTT.

This chain uses TRBV7-9 with TRBJ1-4; D is undetermined. V was cut by 2 bases and J by 2 bases, with 12 bases left in between. This CDR3 spans 16 amino acids. Germline V gives CDR1 SEHNR, CDR2 FQNEAQ (reference sequence). The chain's CDR3 is CASSLPYRHTNEKLFF. CDR3 bases: TGTGCCAGCAGCTTACCCTACAGACACACTAATGAAAAACTGTTTTTT.